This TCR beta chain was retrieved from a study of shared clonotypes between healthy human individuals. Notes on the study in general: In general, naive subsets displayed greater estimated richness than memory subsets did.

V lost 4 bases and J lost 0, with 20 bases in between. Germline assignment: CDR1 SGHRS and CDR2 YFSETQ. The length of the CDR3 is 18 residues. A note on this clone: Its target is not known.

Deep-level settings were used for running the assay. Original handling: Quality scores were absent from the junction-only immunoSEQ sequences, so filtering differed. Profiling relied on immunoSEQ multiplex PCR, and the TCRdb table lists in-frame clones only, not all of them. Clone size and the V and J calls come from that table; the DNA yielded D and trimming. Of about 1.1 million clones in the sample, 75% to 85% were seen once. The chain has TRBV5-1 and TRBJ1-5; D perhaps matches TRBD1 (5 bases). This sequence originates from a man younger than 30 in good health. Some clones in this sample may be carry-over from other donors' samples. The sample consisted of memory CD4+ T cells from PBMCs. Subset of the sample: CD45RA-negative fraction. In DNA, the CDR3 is TGCGCCAGCAGCCGGGGTCCCGGGGGGTCGTATAGCAATCAGCCCCAGCATTTT. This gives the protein CASSRGPGGSYSNQPQHF.